Shown below are 10 T cell receptor beta chains from a single sample sequenced in a study of memory CD4+ T cells and cytomegalovirus serostatus. The sort gate was single viable CD3+CD4+CD8-CD45RO+ cells for memory CD4+ T cells. Using immunoSEQ multiplex PCR, the repertoire was profiled, and TCRdb retains in-frame clones only, with some absent. The data hold 40,000 to 50,000 clones, with approximately 78% observed a single time. Specimen: memory CD4+ T cells from blood. Receptors originate from an adult in good health and CMV-seronegative.

The gene calls are TRBV4-1 and TRBJ1-5; D gene unclear. The CDR3 spans 13 residues. V lost 0 bases to trimming and J lost 9 bases, with 9 bases between them. Per germline, CDR1 MGHRA and CDR2 YSYEKL. The CDR3 spells CASSQDRYGPQHF. DNA for the CDR3: TGCGCCAGCAGCCAAGATCGGTATGGGCCCCAGCATTTT.

About this clone: The DNA is left out, because the CDR3 cannot be placed on it with certainty; the CDR3 is given as TCRdb lists it. The chain links TRBV7-2 to TRBJ1-5; the table gives TRBD1 as D, unverified against the DNA. CDR1 and CDR2 (germline): SGHTA, FQGNSA. The length of the CDR3 is 16 amino acids, counting both ends. The CDR3 is CASSLSVPTGNQPQHF.

The chain links TRBV19 to TRBJ2-2, with no clear D. This CDR3 comprises 12 residues. Germline lookup yields CDR1 LNHDA and CDR2 SQIVND (reference sequence). Trimming removed 3 bases from V and 7 bases from J, with 6 bases in between. This chain's CDR3 is CASSMPFGELFF. CDR3 bases: TGTGCCAGTAGTATGCCCTTCGGGGAGCTGTTTTTT.

The table lists this clone with a few counts. The gene calls are TRBV10-3 and TRBJ1-5, with D unresolved. Germline lookup yields CDR1 ENHRY and CDR2 SYGVKD. This CDR3 has 15 residues. Trimming left V 5 bases short and J 7 bases short, with 18 bases between. DNA of the CDR3: TGTGCCATCAGTCCAGAAGGGCCGGCTGGGCAGCCCCAGCATTTT. It encodes CAISPEGPAGQPQHF.

The sample holds a few counts of this clone. The V and J genes are TRBV6-1 and TRBJ1-2; D gene ambiguous. V was pared by 0 bases and J by 3 bases, with 5 bases between. The germline V gene has CDR1 MNHNS and CDR2 SASEGT. The CDR3 is 13 residues long. Here the CDR3 reads CASSEAWYYGYTF. In DNA, the CDR3 is TGTGCCAGCAGTGAAGCCTGGTACTATGGCTACACCTTC.

The V gene is TRBV10-3, the J gene TRBJ1-5; D gene unclear. Trimming shortened V by 10 bases and J by 0 bases, and 16 bases separated the two germline ends. The CDR3 sequence is 15 residues long. Germline lookup yields CDR1 ENHRY and CDR2 SYGVKD. CDR3 coding DNA: TGTGCCAGCAAGGGCCAGAAAAATAGCAATCAGCCCCAGCATTTT. This codes for CASKGQKNSNQPQHF.

The J gene is TRBJ2-5, the V gene TRBV5-4; D is perhaps TRBD1 (5 bases). Between the trimmed V and J ends, which lost 0 bases and 4 bases, there was a span of 13 bases. CDR1 and CDR2 (germline): SGHNT, YYREEE (reference sequence). CDR3 size: 15 residues. CDR3 DNA: TGTGCCAGCAGCTTGGTATCCAGGGCTGGAGAGACCCAGTACTTC. Residues: CASSLVSRAGETQYF.

The V call is TRBV23-1, the J call TRBJ2-7; D perhaps matches TRBD1 (6 bases). TRBV23-1 is filed as an ORF, its function uncertain. Between the trimmed V and J ends, which lost 3 bases and 0 bases, there was a span of 12 bases. CDR3 length: 15 residues. The CDR3 coding sequence is TGCGCCAGCAGTCAGACAGGACTGATCTCCTACGAGCAGTACTTC. The encoded protein is CASSQTGLISYEQYF.

This chain connects TRBV28 to TRBJ1-1, with D unclear. This CDR3 is 15 amino acids long. CDR1 MDHEN and CDR2 SYDVKM come from the germline V gene. Trimming shortened V by 7 bases and J by 4 bases, and 19 bases separated the two germline ends. The CDR3 here is CASNSGAERPTEAFF. The CDR3 DNA reads as TGTGCCAGCAACTCCGGAGCCGAACGGCCCACTGAAGCTTTCTTT.

The rearrangement links TRBV5-1 to TRBJ2-3; D is undetermined. Germline values: CDR1 SGHRS, CDR2 YFSETQ. The CDR3 covers 14 residues. V was shortened by 6 bases and J by 3 bases, with 14 bases between the two germline ends. The CDR3 spells CASTPIEPTDTQYF. Here the CDR3 DNA reads TGCGCCAGCACTCCCATCGAGCCGACAGATACGCAGTATTTT.